The 23 T cell receptor beta chains below come from one sample, sequenced in a study of beta chain features in type 1 diabetes. TCRB transcripts that were expressed got sequenced, as all of the isolated RNA had been reverse transcribed. The assay was immunoSEQ multiplex PCR, and TCRdb's table has in-frame clones only and misses some. This table holds about 140,000 clones, approximately 9.8% found once. The specimen was central memory CD4+ T cells from blood. The receptor set was obtained from a woman aged 40 to 55 in good health.

This chain links TRBV4-3 with TRBJ1-2; possible D gene TRBD1, 5 bases. CDR1 is LGHNA and CDR2 is YSLEER in the germline V gene. Trimming left V 0 bases short and J 4 bases short, with 9 bases between. This CDR3 has 14 residues. Here the CDR3 reads CASSQDQGLYGYTF. CDR3 DNA: TGCGCCAGCAGCCAAGATCAGGGCCTCTATGGCTACACCTTC.

Only a few counts were recorded for this clone. This sequence joins TRBV14 and TRBJ2-3; D is possibly TRBD2 (6 bases). With 0 bases removed from V and 6 bases from J, the gap between germline ends came to 13 bases. The germline V gene encodes CDR1 SGHDN and CDR2 FVKESK. The CDR3 is made up of 15 amino acids. The CDR3 sequence: CASSQDRRGLDTQYF. The CDR3, as DNA: TGTGCCAGCAGCCAAGATAGGAGGGGACTGGATACGCAGTATTTT. The complete variable domain, with remaining parts taken from reference TRBV14 and TRBJ2-3, reads EAGVTQFPSHSVIEKGQTVTLRCDPISGHDNLYWYRRVMGKEIKFLLHFVKESKQDESGMPNNRFLAERTGGTYSTLKVQPAELEDSGVYFCASSQDRRGLDTQYFGPGTRLTVL.

There are a few counts of this clone. This sequence joins TRBV21-1 and TRBJ2-5; the D call in the table, TRBD2, was not verified against the DNA. TRBV21-1 corresponds to a pseudogene. This CDR3 has 9 amino acids. The CDR3 spells CGRGETQYF. In DNA form, the CDR3 reads TGTGGTAGAGGGGAGACCCAGTACTTC.

The chain is built from TRBV19 and TRBJ1-1; D may be TRBD1 (5 bases). This CDR3 contains 14 residues. V was clipped by 4 bases and J by 1 base, with 10 bases between them. The germline V gene has CDR1 LNHDA and CDR2 SQIVND (reference sequence). Here the CDR3 DNA reads TGTGCCAGTAGTAGAGAACAGGCGAACACTGAAGCTTTCTTT. Residues: CASSREQANTEAFF.

The chain has TRBV2 and TRBJ2-1, with TRBD2 as a possible D gene (5 bases). With 6 bases removed from V and 6 bases from J, the gap between germline ends came to 12 bases. The CDR3 extends over 13 amino acids. Germline CDR1 reads SNHLY; CDR2 reads FYNNEI. The CDR3, as DNA: TGTGCCAGCAGGTACAACGAGGGCAATGAGCAGTTCTTC. Encoded protein: CASRYNEGNEQFF.

The rearrangement uses TRBV5-1 and TRBJ2-7, with 10 bases aligning to TRBD1. Germline-derived CDR1 and CDR2 are SGHRS and YFSETQ. The CDR3 sequence is 15 residues long. After removal of 5 bases from V and 1 base from J, the junction contained 6 bases not matched to a gene. Written as DNA, the CDR3 is TGCGCCAGCAGTCGGACAGGGGGTACTTCCTACGAGCAGTACTTC. Translating it yields CASSRTGGTSYEQYF.

CDR3 sequence: CASRGPLVNTEAFF. Written as DNA, the CDR3 is TGCGCCAGCAGAGGCCCGCTAGTGAACACTGAAGCTTTCTTT. The chain carries TRBV4-1 and TRBJ1-1; D is unclear. Trimming shortened V by 6 bases and J by 0 bases, and 11 bases separated the two germline ends. There are 14 residues in the CDR3. The germline V gene has CDR1 MGHRA and CDR2 YSYEKL.

This clone was detected many times. The gene calls are TRBV28 and TRBJ1-5; D is possibly TRBD1 (6 bases). The CDR3 has 14 amino acids. With 3 bases removed from V and 5 bases from J, the gap between germline ends came to 11 bases. The V gene's germline CDR1 is MDHEN and CDR2 SYDVKM. The CDR3: CASSLRQVDQPQHF. Written as DNA, the CDR3 is TGTGCCAGCAGTTTGCGACAGGTAGATCAGCCCCAGCATTTT.

V is TRBV7-6 and J is TRBJ2-7; weak D call: TRBD1 (6 bases). The CDR3 spans 14 residues. V lost 2 bases, J lost 5 bases, and 13 bases lay in between. Germline V gives CDR1 SGHVS, CDR2 FNYEAQ. The CDR3 DNA reads TGTGCCAGCAGCTTATACCAGGGGTTCGACGAGCAGTACTTC. Protein: CASSLYQGFDEQYF.

This clone was seen more than once but under ten times. The rearrangement uses TRBV5-4 and TRBJ1-2; D is undetermined. CDR1 is SGHNT, CDR2 YYREEE, per germline (reference sequence). The CDR3 extends over 15 amino acids. Deletions cut 6 bases from V and 2 bases from J, with 17 bases between. The chain's CDR3 is CASIHSPLVNYGYTF. The CDR3 nucleotides are TGTGCCAGCATCCATTCCCCACTAGTAAACTATGGCTACACCTTC.

Ten or more counts support this clone. V usage is TRBV4-1 and J usage is TRBJ1-6, with 8 bases lining up with TRBD1. This CDR3 comprises 15 residues. Germline trimming cut 4 bases from V and 9 bases from J; bases unmatched to any gene: 8. Germline assignment: CDR1 MGHRA and CDR2 YSYEKL. The chain's CDR3 is CASSRPGQAGSPLHF. The CDR3 coding sequence is TGCGCCAGCAGCCGACCGGGACAGGCGGGTTCACCCCTCCACTTT.

This clone was found many times. The genes are TRBV29-1 and TRBJ2-5; 11 bases fit TRBD1. Germline V gene data show CDR1 as SQVTM and CDR2 as ANQGSEA. The CDR3 runs to 15 residues. After removal of 6 bases from V and 0 bases from J, the junction contained 6 bases not matched to a gene. CDR3 region: CSVARDRGDQETQYF. For the CDR3, the DNA is TGCAGCGTCGCCCGGGACAGGGGGGACCAAGAGACCCAGTACTTC.

With respect to this clone: A junction end diverges from the germline sequence, so it may reflect a read error. The chain joins TRBV13 to TRBJ2-7; 11 bases align to TRBD2. The length of the CDR3 is 13 residues. CDR1 is PRHDT and CDR2 is FYEKMQ in the germline V gene (reference sequence). The CDR3 DNA sequence: TGTGCCAGCAGCAACAAACTAGCGGGGGAGCGGTACTTC. This sequence encodes CASSNKLAGERYF.

This chain connects TRBV7-8 to TRBJ1-5, with D possibly matching TRBD1 (6 bases). The ends were cut back, 5 bases at V and 5 bases at J, with 25 bases in the middle. CDR1 is SGHVS, CDR2 FQNEAQ, per germline. The CDR3 runs 18 residues. In DNA, the CDR3 is TGTGCCAGCAGCCGTATACCGATGTACAGGGCTAGGGATCAGCCCCAGCATTTT. This codes for CASSRIPMYRARDQPQHF.

The chain links TRBV5-8 to TRBJ1-4; 11 bases match TRBD1. This CDR3 has 16 residues. CDR1 and CDR2 from the germline V gene are SGHTS and YDEGEE. V shed 4 bases, J shed 5 bases, and the junction held 7 bases outside the gene matches. The CDR3 sequence: CASSAWTGGGNEKLFF. As DNA, the CDR3 is TGTGCCAGCAGCGCCTGGACAGGGGGCGGGAATGAAAAACTGTTTTTT.

This clone was seen a few times. This chain connects TRBV6-1 to TRBJ2-5; TRBD2 matches 12 bases. With V trimmed by 6 bases and J by 2 bases, 4 bases remained unmatched. CDR1 MNHNS and CDR2 SASEGT come from the germline V gene. The CDR3 consists of 15 residues. The CDR3 region is CASSPTSGGQETQYF. Here the CDR3 DNA reads TGTGCCAGCAGCCCTACTAGCGGGGGGCAAGAGACCCAGTACTTC.

This clone was seen ten or more times. The chain recombines TRBV29-1 with TRBJ2-2; 9 positions agree with TRBD1. CDR3 size: 16 residues. From germline, CDR1 is SQVTM and CDR2 ANQGSEA. V shed 8 bases, J shed 4 bases, and the junction held 14 bases outside the gene matches. The CDR3 region has the DNA TGCAGCTTCCGGTTGGGTGGGACAGGGATCACCGGGGAGCTGTTTTTT. This codes for CSFRLGGTGITGELFF.

The chain carries TRBV7-2 and TRBJ2-7; TRBD1 agrees at 9 bases. Trimming cost V 5 bases and J 7 bases; bases outside gene matches: 12. Germline CDR1 SGHTA, CDR2 FQGNSA. The CDR3 runs to 15 residues. This CDR3 is CASSVRGQGRGEQYF. The CDR3 region has the DNA TGTGCCAGCAGCGTAAGGGGACAGGGAAGAGGGGAGCAGTACTTC.

This clone was observed at least ten times. This chain joins TRBV7-2 and TRBJ1-6; D not certain. V lost 1 base and J 0 bases, leaving 7 bases between the germline ends. CDR3 length: 16 residues. Per germline, CDR1 SGHTA and CDR2 FQGNSA. As DNA, the CDR3 is TGTGCCAGCAGCTTAGAGTGGAGCTCCTATAATTCACCCCTCCACTTT. As protein: CASSLEWSSYNSPLHF.

This clone has a handful of counts. The chain recombines TRBV7-2 with TRBJ2-7, with 8 bases identical to TRBD1. The germline V gene has CDR1 SGHTA and CDR2 FQGNSA. The CDR3 is made up of 13 amino acids. Trimming cost V 3 bases and J 3 bases; bases outside gene matches: 1. The CDR3 DNA is TGTGCCAGCAGCTTTGACAGGGGCTACGAGCAGTACTTC. It is translated as CASSFDRGYEQYF.

This clone was counted ten times or more. Here the CDR3 reads CASHLRPGGPYNEQFF. CDR3 DNA: TGTGCCAGCCACCTCCGCCCGGGGGGTCCCTACAATGAGCAGTTCTTC. This sequence joins TRBV7-2 and TRBJ2-1; 7 positions agree with TRBD2. V lost 8 bases and J lost 2; bases outside the gene matches: 12. The germline V gene has CDR1 SGHTA and CDR2 FQGNSA. The CDR3 has 16 residues.

The CDR3 sequence is CASSFSGGAGETQYF. The CDR3 bases are TGTGCCAGCAGTTTTAGCGGGGGGGCCGGGGAGACCCAGTACTTC. V and J are TRBV7-8 and TRBJ2-5, with 11 bases that match TRBD2. With V trimmed by 6 bases and J by 5 bases, 8 bases remained unmatched. The germline V gene encodes CDR1 SGHVS and CDR2 FQNEAQ. The CDR3 has 15 amino acids.

This clone was seen a handful of times. The chain combines TRBV7-2 with TRBJ2-7; D not certain. V lost 1 base and J 2 bases, leaving 12 bases between the germline ends. This CDR3 comprises 15 residues. CDR1 SGHTA and CDR2 FQGNSA come from the germline V gene. CDR3 sequence: CASSLVLQATYEQYF. CDR3 in DNA: TGTGCCAGCAGCTTAGTTTTGCAGGCTACCTACGAGCAGTACTTC.